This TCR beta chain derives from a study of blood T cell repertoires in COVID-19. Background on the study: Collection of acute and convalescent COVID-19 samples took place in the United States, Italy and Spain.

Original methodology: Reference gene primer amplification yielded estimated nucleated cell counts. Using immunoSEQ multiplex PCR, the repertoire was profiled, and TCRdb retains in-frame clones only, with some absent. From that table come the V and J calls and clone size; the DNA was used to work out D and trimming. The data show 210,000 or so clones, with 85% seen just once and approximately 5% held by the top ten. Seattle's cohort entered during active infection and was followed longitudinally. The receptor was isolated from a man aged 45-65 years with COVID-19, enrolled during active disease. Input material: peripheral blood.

The CDR3 DNA follows: TGTGCCAGCAGCTTAGTTCAAGGGGGGAACACTGAAGCTTTCTTT. This translates into CASSLVQGGNTEAFF. The rearrangement joins TRBV7-8 to TRBJ1-1, with D possibly TRBD1 on 6 matching bases. V lost 1 base to trimming and J lost 1 base, with 10 bases between them. Germline CDR1 is SGHVS and CDR2 is FQNEAQ. This CDR3 spans 15 amino acids.